This TCR beta chain was recorded in a study of identical twins. This clonotype was counted between two and nine times. The authors used template switching to add a universal primer site and gave cDNA unique molecular identifiers. TCRdb itself ran the 5' RACE reads through MiXCR, one entry per CDR3 protein. The repertoire holds hundreds of thousands of distinct CDR3 sequences, with 20% to 25% as singletons. Germline CDR1 and CDR2: LNHDA and SQIVND (reference sequence). This CDR3 contains 14 residues. V was shortened by 3 bases and J by 4 bases, with 13 bases between the two germline ends. This same sample was also part of a study on yellow fever vaccine responses in identical twins.

The sequenced sample consisted of CD4+ T cells sorted from blood. This TCR was recovered from a woman under 30 in good health. This rearrangement joins TRBV19 to TRBJ2-7; D unclear. The CDR3 nucleotides are TGTGCCAGTAGTATCCCCCAGGTCTCATACGAGCAGTACTTC. It yields the protein CASSIPQVSYEQYF.